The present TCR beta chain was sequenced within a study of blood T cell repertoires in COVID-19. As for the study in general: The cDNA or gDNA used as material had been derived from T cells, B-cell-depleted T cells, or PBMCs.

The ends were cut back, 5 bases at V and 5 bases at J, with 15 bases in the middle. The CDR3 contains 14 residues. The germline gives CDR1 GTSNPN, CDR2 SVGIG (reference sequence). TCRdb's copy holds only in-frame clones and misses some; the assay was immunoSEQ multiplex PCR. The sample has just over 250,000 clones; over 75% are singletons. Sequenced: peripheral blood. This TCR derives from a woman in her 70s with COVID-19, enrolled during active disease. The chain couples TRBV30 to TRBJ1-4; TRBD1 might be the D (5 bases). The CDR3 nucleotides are TGTGCCTGGGTCCTCCGGGGGGAGAATGAAAAACTGTTTTTT. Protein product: CAWVLRGENEKLFF.